The present TCR beta chain was sequenced within a study of early T cells in non-severe SARS-CoV-2 infection (dated by TCRdb to the early 2020s). Regarding the study in general: Because TCR sequencing was done on bulk RNA from unsorted whole blood, the alpha and beta chains could not be paired. Beyond this particular receptor, the publication reports: Matching against VDJdb was skewed toward anti-spike CD8 responses, likely underestimated virus-specific expansions, and missed private and CD4 specificities.

V loses 4 bases at its end and J loses 3 bases; junction bases beyond the gene matches: 5. According to the germline V gene, CDR1 reads SNHLY and CDR2 reads FYNNEI. Inclusive of the bounding cysteine and phenylalanine, the CDR3 is 14 residues long. Solely the CDR3 DNA is kept, with 42 bases framed from the first base. Details on this clonotype: This clone's antigen is unknown. No base-level quality is on record; no much larger clone is a single base apart.

Library preparation employed 5' RACE. The data were produced on a NextSeq 500. To correct for sequencing error and PCR bias, the TCR library protocol tagged individual cDNA molecules with unique molecular identifiers. Both TCR alpha and beta chains were sequenced, and tight co-correlation was observed between alpha and beta sequence abundances in each sample. The published analysis was carried out like this. Decombinator V4 was used to perform V gene, J gene and CDR3 annotation of TCR sequences. TCRs were defined as expanded if a significant change between any two time points was detected under a Poisson model with p below 0.0001. TCR abundances were normalised to the total number of TCRs sequenced in each sample and reported as counts per million. TRAV1-2 paired with TRAJ12, TRAJ20 or TRAJ33 defined MAIT TCRs, while TRAV10 paired with TRAJ18 defined iNKT TCRs. VDJdb, accessed 1 November 2021, was searched for CMV, EBV and SARS-CoV-2 annotated TCRs, with TCRs annotated for multiple antigens excluded. The public reads were reanalyzed by TCRdb: fastp trimming at Q25, MiXCR alignment, in-frame beta chains only. Entries that share a CDR3 protein sequence are merged under the most common genes and DNA. The V and J calls, along with clone size, are taken from TCRdb and not from the paper's own processing. For this sample there are tens of thousands of distinct CDR3 sequences; approximately 10% appear just once. The ten largest clones take up more than 3% of the sample.

The study was a case-control design nested within a healthcare worker cohort in London, UK, with weekly nasopharyngeal swab PCR tests and blood sampling. Between 23 and 31 March 2020, the week of the UK lockdown, healthcare workers were enrolled and then followed up weekly for as long as 16 weeks. The origin of this receptor is an adult who was a healthcare worker with PCR-confirmed SARS-CoV-2 infection or an uninfected control (not recorded which). The material was whole blood, obtained at baseline. This receptor chain uses TRBV2 and TRBJ2-7; TRBD1 aligns with 8 central bases. The sequenced DNA: TGTGCCAGCAGTGGACAGGGGAGCATCTACGAGCAGTACTTC. The resulting protein is CASSGQGSIYEQYF.